The rows below give T cell receptor beta chains drawn from one sample of a study of T cells in Graves' hyperthyroidism and ophthalmopathy. TCRdb re-analysed the multiplex PCR reads in MiXCR, keeping a single row per CDR3 protein. The repertoire includes over 700,000 distinct CDR3 sequences, roughly 40% of them detected once, and around 9.3% sits in the top ten. Sequencing input: blood. Source of these receptors: a man aged 18 to 30 with Graves' hyperthyroidism. Each CDR3 is given without its conserved first and last residue.

TRBV12-3/TRBV12-4	TRBJ1-1	ASSLHLDSEAF
TRBV20-1	TRBJ2-5	SARALAGEARETQY
TRBV29-1	TRBJ2-5	SVVTAGGEAQY
TRBV7-9	TRBJ1-6	AGSQGQGGSPLH
TRBV7-8	TRBJ2-2	ASSSGLAVSGELF
TRBV12-3/TRBV12-4	TRBJ2-7	ASSLGTQGRSEQY
TRBV20-1	TRBJ2-5	SARGGTLGQETQY
TRBV7-9	TRBJ2-7	ASSLGPRGSGRIEQY
TRBV10-2	TRBJ2-5	ASSASGGALETQY
TRBV12-3/TRBV12-4	TRBJ1-5	ASSPSQTTGNQPQH
TRBV10-3	TRBJ2-7	ASTSGTAREQY
TRBV29-1	TRBJ2-5	SVEGQEIQETQY
TRBV15	TRBJ2-2	ATSRGTVGELF
TRBV7-9	TRBJ1-2	ASSPEYYGYT
TRBV25-1	TRBJ2-6	ASNQGFANVLT
TRBV2	TRBJ2-7	ASSGRTSSGSSYEQY
TRBV15	TRBJ1-2	ASSPGQERYGYT
TRBV11-2	TRBJ2-5	ASSLVATETQY
TRBV7-2	TRBJ2-2	AIIQGATTGELF
TRBV11-2	TRBJ2-7	ASGDGTSYEQY
TRBV5-1	TRBJ2-2	ASSLVGGAVTGELF
TRBV20-1	TRBJ2-6	SVGTSPSGANVLT
TRBV7-2	TRBJ2-5	ASSPRWLGAGGEETQY
TRBV11-2	TRBJ1-2	ASSFEGTGGRYT
TRBV20-1	TRBJ2-5	SARIGGREETQY
TRBV7-8	TRBJ1-2	ASSWIQQGAEGYT
TRBV20-1	TRBJ2-7	SARDLEQTYEQY
TRBV7-9	TRBJ2-7	ASSSTLSYEQY
TRBV7-8	TRBJ2-6	ASSPSGQGLVLT
TRBV20-1	TRBJ2-7	SAMGTGIYEQY
TRBV7-9	TRBJ2-7	ASSQLGGAEQY
TRBV10-3	TRBJ2-1	ASRGASMHEQF
TRBV20-1	TRBJ1-5	SARTNSNQPQH
TRBV2	TRBJ1-2	ASSGREGYGYT
TRBV7-2	TRBJ2-5	ASSQGGTSGEETQY
TRBV29-1	TRBJ1-1	SGWGGQAF
TRBV6-1	TRBJ1-5	ASGRDRFSNQPQH
TRBV5-1	TRBJ1-2	ASTRATSNYGYT